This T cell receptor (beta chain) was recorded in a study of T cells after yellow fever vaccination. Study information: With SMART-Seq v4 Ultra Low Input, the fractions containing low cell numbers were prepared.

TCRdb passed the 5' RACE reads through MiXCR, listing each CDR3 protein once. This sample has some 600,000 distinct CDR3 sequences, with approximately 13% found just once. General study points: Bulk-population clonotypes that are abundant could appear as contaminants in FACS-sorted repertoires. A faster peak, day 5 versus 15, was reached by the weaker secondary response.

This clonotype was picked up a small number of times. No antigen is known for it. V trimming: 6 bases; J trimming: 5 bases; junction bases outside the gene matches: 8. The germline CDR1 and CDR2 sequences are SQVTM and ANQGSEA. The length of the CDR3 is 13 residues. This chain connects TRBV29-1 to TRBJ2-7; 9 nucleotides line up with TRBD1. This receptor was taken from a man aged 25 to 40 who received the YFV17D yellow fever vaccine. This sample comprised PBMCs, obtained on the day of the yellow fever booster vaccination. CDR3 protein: CSVPGQGGHEQYF. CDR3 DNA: TGCAGCGTCCCGGGACAGGGAGGCCACGAGCAGTACTTC.